This TCR beta chain derives from a study of blood T cell repertoires in COVID-19. Study-level background: Acute-phase and convalescent COVID-19 samples originated in the United States, Italy and Spain. The analysed material was cDNA or gDNA that came from T cells, B-cell-depleted T cells, or PBMCs.

Authors' processing steps: Reference gene primer amplification in the assay estimated nucleated cell counts. This table comes from immunoSEQ multiplex PCR, and its TCRdb copy is limited to in-frame clones, with some not included. That table is the source of V, J and clone size, and D and trimming were worked out from the DNA. The sample has around 150,000 clones, about 86% seen once. Trimming at V came to 4 bases and at J to 8 bases, leaving 5 bases not matched to a gene. CDR3 length: 14 residues. From germline, CDR1 is MNHEY and CDR2 SMNVEV (reference sequence). Sequencing used peripheral blood. The chain uses TRBV27 and TRBJ1-2; 12 nucleotides line up with TRBD1. The sequence came from an elderly woman with acute or convalescent COVID-19. The CDR3 sequence: CASSSGQGAGGYTF. The CDR3 DNA reads TGTGCCAGCAGTTCGGGACAGGGGGCGGGGGGCTACACCTTC.